This TCR beta chain was recovered during a study of radiotherapy plus CTLA-4 blockade in lung cancer. TCRdb's table, derived via immunoSEQ multiplex PCR, lists solely in-frame clones and lacks some. The sample shows some 46,000 clones, around 86% of them seen only once. The sample holds one count of this clone. The CDR3 spans 13 residues. Trimming took off 8 bases at V and 5 bases at J, with 15 bases between the two ends. Germline lookup yields CDR1 MNHEY and CDR2 SVGAGI. J is TRBJ1-2 and V is TRBV6-5; possibly TRBD1 for D (6 bases). The sample consisted of peripheral blood, taken from a patient treated with radiotherapy plus ipilimumab. The receptor comes from a human donor with non-small cell lung cancer who had stable disease on radiotherapy plus ipilimumab. In nucleotides, the CDR3 is TGTGCCAGCCAGTCAGGGGTCGGGTATGGCTACACCTTC. Translated: CASQSGVGYGYTF.